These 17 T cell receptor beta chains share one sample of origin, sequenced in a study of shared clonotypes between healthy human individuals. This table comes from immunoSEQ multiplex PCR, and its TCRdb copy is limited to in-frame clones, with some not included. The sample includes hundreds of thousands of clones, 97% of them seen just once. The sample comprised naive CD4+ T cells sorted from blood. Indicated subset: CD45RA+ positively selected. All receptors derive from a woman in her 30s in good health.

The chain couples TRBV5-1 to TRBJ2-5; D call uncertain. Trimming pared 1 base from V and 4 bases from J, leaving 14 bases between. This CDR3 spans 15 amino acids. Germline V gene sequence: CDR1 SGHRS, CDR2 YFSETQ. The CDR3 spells CASSLRSAGPETQYF. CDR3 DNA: TGCGCCAGCAGCTTGAGGTCTGCAGGTCCAGAGACCCAGTACTTC. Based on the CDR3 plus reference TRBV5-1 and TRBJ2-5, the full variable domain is KAGVTQTPRYLIKTRGQQVTLSCSPISGHRSVSWYQQTPGQGLQFLFEYFSETQRNKGNFPGRFSGRQFSNSRSEMNVSTLELGDSALYLCASSLRSAGPETQYFGPGTRLLVL.

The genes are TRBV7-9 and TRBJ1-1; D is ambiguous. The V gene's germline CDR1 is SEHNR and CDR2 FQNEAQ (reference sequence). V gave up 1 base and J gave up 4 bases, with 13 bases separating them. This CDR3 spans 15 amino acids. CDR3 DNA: TGTGCCAGCAGCTTAGAGGCCCCGGTGGGCACTGAAGCTTTCTTT. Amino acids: CASSLEAPVGTEAFF.

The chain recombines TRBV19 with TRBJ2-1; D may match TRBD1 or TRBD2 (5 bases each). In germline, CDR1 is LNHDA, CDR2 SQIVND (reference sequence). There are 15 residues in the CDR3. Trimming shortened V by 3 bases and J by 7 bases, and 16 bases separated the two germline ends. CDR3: CASSMEDWGKNEQFF. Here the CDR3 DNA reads TGTGCCAGTAGTATGGAGGATTGGGGGAAAAATGAGCAGTTCTTC. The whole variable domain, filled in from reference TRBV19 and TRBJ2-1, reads DGGITQSPKYLFRKEGQNVTLSCEQNLNHDAMYWYRQDPGQGLRLIYYSQIVNDFQKGDIAEGYSVSREKKESFPLTVTSAQKNPTAFYLCASSMEDWGKNEQFFGPGTRLTVL.

The DNA for the CDR3 is TGTGCCAGCAGTTACACTGGGACCAACCAAGAGACCCAGTACTTC. This encodes CASSYTGTNQETQYF. The V gene is TRBV6-6, the J gene TRBJ2-5; D might be TRBD1 or TRBD2, each matching 5 bases. This CDR3 region has 15 residues. V was trimmed by 2 bases and J by 0 bases, leaving 10 bases between them. Germline V gives CDR1 MNHNY, CDR2 SVGAGI (reference sequence).

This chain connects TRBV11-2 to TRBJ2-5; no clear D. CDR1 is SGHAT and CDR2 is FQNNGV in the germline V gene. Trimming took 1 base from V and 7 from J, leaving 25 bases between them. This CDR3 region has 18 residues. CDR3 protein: CASSLGTWFYRWVGTQYF. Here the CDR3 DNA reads TGTGCCAGCAGCTTAGGGACGTGGTTCTATCGGTGGGTCGGGACCCAGTACTTC. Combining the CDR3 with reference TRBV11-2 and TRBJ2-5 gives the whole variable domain EAGVAQSPRYKIIEKRQSVAFWCNPISGHATLYWYQQILGQGPKLLIQFQNNGVVDDSQLPKDRFSAERLKGVDSTLKIQPAKLEDSAVYLCASSLGTWFYRWVGTQYFGPGTRLLVL.

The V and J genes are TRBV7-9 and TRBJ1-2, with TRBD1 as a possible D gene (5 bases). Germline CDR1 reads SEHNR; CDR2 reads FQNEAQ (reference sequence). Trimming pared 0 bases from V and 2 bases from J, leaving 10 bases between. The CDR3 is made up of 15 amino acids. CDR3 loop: CASSLAGRQNYGYTF. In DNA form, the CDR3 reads TGTGCCAGCAGCTTAGCGGGGAGACAGAACTATGGCTACACCTTC.

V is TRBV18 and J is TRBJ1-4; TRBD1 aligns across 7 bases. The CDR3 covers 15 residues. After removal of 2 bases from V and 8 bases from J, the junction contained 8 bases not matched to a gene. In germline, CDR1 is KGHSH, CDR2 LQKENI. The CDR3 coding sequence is TGTGCCAGCTCACCATCAGCCCCAGGGGGGGAAAAACTGTTTTTT. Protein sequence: CASSPSAPGGEKLFF.

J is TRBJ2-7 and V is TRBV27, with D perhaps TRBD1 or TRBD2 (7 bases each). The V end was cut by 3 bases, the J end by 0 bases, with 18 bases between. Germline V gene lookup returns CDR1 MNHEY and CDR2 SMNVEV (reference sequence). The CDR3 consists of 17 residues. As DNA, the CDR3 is TGTGCCAGCAGTTTGACCCGGGGGGCAGGGGGCTCCTACGAGCAGTACTTC. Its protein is CASSLTRGAGGSYEQYF.

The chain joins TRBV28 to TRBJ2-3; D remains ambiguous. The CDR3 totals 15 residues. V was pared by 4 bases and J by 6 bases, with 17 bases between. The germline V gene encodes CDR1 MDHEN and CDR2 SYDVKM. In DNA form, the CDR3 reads TGTGCCAGCAGTTCGGCCCACACGGTAGGGGATACGCAGTATTTT. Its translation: CASSSAHTVGDTQYF.

The CDR3 coding sequence is TGTGCCAGCAGTGATGTCCCCCGGGCGTACCAAGAGACCCAGTACTTC. It encodes CASSDVPRAYQETQYF. This chain joins TRBV6-1 and TRBJ2-5; no firm D call. V lost 3 bases to trimming and J lost 0 bases, with 14 bases between them. Germline values: CDR1 MNHNS, CDR2 SASEGT. This CDR3 has 16 residues.

Written as DNA, the CDR3 is TGTGCCAGCAGTCCTACAGCGGGAGAGCACGAGCAGTACTTC. This gives the protein CASSPTAGEHEQYF. This sequence joins TRBV27 and TRBJ2-7; 8 bases match TRBD2. The CDR3 consists of 14 residues. V lost 5 bases, J lost 5 bases, and 8 bases stayed unmatched. The germline V gene has CDR1 MNHEY and CDR2 SMNVEV (reference sequence).

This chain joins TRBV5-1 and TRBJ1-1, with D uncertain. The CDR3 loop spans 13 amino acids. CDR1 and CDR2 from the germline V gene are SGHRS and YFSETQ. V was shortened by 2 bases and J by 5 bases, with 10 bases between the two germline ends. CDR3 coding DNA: TGCGCCAGCAGCTTTTTTGGTGGTACTGAAGCTTTCTTT. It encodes CASSFFGGTEAFF.

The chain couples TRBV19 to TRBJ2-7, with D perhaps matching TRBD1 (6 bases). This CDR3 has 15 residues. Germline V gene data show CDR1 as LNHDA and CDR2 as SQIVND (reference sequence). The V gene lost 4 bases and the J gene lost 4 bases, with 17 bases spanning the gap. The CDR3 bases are TGTGCCAGTAGTAGCCTCGACAGGACCAGGTACGAGCAGTACTTC. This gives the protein CASSSLDRTRYEQYF.

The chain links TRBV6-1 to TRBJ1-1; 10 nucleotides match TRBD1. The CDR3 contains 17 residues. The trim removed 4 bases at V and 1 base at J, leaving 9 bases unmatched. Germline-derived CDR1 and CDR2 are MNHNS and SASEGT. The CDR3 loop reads CASSGWGQGSGNTEAFF. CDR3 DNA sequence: TGTGCCAGCAGTGGGTGGGGACAGGGGAGTGGGAACACTGAAGCTTTCTTT.

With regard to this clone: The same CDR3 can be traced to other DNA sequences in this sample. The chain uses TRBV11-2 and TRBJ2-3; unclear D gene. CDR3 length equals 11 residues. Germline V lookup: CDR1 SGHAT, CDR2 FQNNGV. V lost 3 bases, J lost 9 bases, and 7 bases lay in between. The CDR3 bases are TGTGCCAGCAGCTTCCCCGACACGCAGTATTTT. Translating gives CASSFPDTQYF.

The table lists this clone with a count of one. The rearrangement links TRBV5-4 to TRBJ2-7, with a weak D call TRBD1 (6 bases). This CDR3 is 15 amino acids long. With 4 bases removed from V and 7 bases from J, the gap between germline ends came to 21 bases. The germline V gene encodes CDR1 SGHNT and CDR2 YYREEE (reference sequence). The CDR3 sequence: CASSTDRRYSGEQYF. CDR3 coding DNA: TGTGCCAGCAGCACCGACAGGAGATACTCGGGGGAGCAGTACTTC. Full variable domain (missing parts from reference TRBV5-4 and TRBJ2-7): ETGVTQSPTHLIKTRGQQVTLRCSSQSGHNTVSWYQQALGQGPQFIFQYYREEENGRGNFPPRFSGLQFPNYSSELNVNALELDDSALYLCASSTDRRYSGEQYFGPGTRLTVT.

CDR3 nucleotides: TGTGCCAGTCAATCCCTTGGGGGAATAGCAGGATATGGCTACACCTTC. Translated, it gives CASQSLGGIAGYGYTF. J is TRBJ1-2 and V is TRBV19; the D gene is possibly TRBD1 (5 bases). V lost 8 bases, J lost 5 bases, and 24 bases lay in between. Germline values: CDR1 LNHDA, CDR2 SQIVND (reference sequence). The CDR3 covers 16 residues.